These 26 T cell receptor beta chains were all obtained from the same sample, sequenced in a study of CD8 T cells in Susac syndrome. Reverse transcription used roughly 0.45 to 1 ug RNA and random hexamers. TCRdb reprocessed the immunoSEQ multiplex PCR reads via MiXCR and lists one record per CDR3 protein. The sample consists of under 200,000 distinct CDR3 sequences, just under 95% of them appearing once. The sample consisted of CD4+ T cells from PBMCs. The receptors were gathered from a human donor in good health.

CDR3 sequence reads: CASSHWLDGELFF. DNA of the CDR3: TGCGCCAGCAGCCATTGGTTAGACGGGGAGCTGTTTTTT. The chain carries TRBV23-1 and TRBJ2-2; D gene uncertain. TRBV23-1 qualifies as an ORF whose function is uncertain. CDR3 length equals 13 residues. The V gene lost 6 bases and the J gene lost 7 bases, with 12 bases spanning the gap.

V and J are TRBV29-1 and TRBJ2-1; no definite D call. Trimming pared 4 bases from V and 10 bases from J, leaving 20 bases between. The CDR3 runs 14 residues. Germline CDR1 is SQVTM and CDR2 is ANQGSEA. The CDR3 loop is CSVVAGQIPKEQFF. DNA for the CDR3: TGCAGCGTTGTAGCCGGCCAGATACCCAAAGAGCAGTTCTTC.

The chain links TRBV9 to TRBJ1-5; D not certain. Germline CDR1 is SGDLS and CDR2 is YYNGEE. Trimming stripped 2 bases from V and 0 bases from J, with 6 bases between. This CDR3 comprises 14 residues. In nucleotides, the CDR3 is TGTGCCAGCAGCGTTGACGGTAGCAATCAGCCCCAGCATTTT. It codes for CASSVDGSNQPQHF.

This sequence joins TRBV4-3 and TRBJ2-1; D remains ambiguous. This CDR3 spans 15 amino acids. Germline V gene sequence: CDR1 LGHNA, CDR2 YSLEER. V lost 0 bases to trimming and J lost 2 bases, with 8 bases between them. CDR3 loop: CASSQERDPYNEQFF. In nucleotides, the CDR3 is TGCGCCAGCAGCCAAGAAAGAGACCCCTACAATGAGCAGTTCTTC.

The chain has TRBV5-1 and TRBJ2-1, with a weak D call TRBD2 (5 bases). This CDR3 has 17 residues. V was clipped by 0 bases and J by 1 base, with 14 bases between them. Germline V CDR1 and CDR2: SGHRS, YFSETQ. The CDR3 nucleotides are TGCGCCAGCAGCTTGGCCCCCCGAGGGAGTTCCTACAATGAGCAGTTCTTC. Its translation is CASSLAPRGSSYNEQFF.

The chain employs TRBV6-6 and TRBJ1-1; 8 bases agree with TRBD1. V shed 7 bases and J 3 bases; nucleotides not matched to a gene: 4. The CDR3 sequence is 13 residues long. Germline V gene lookup returns CDR1 MNHNY and CDR2 SVGAGI (reference sequence). Here the CDR3 DNA reads TGTGCCAGCAAACTGACAGGGGACACTGAAGCTTTCTTT. It translates to CASKLTGDTEAFF.

The chain recombines TRBV29-1 with TRBJ2-1; maybe TRBD1 (6 bases). Germline V gene data show CDR1 as SQVTM and CDR2 as ANQGSEA. CDR3 length: 14 residues. V was cut by 4 bases and J by 6 bases, with 16 bases left in between. The CDR3 sequence: CSVVPQTGSNEQFF. The CDR3, as DNA: TGCAGCGTTGTCCCTCAGACAGGATCCAATGAGCAGTTCTTC.

This chain links TRBV15 with TRBJ1-6; D possibly corresponds to TRBD1 (5 bases). Trimming took 5 bases from V and 3 from J, leaving 14 bases between them. From germline, CDR1 is LNHNV and CDR2 YYDKDF (reference sequence). This CDR3 contains 16 residues. The CDR3 sequence: CATSGAGTGYNSPLHF. CDR3 coding DNA: TGTGCCACCAGCGGAGCCGGGACCGGCTATAATTCACCCCTCCACTTT.

The V and J genes are TRBV20-1 and TRBJ2-3, with 14 nucleotides matching TRBD2. The CDR3 contains 18 residues. V was pared by 1 base and J by 2 bases, with 8 bases of the junction left unmatched. From germline, CDR1 is DFQATT and CDR2 SNEGSKA (reference sequence). The DNA for the CDR3 is TGCAGTGCTAGAGTCCTAAGACTAGCGGGGGGGTTCACAGATACGCAGTATTTT. This gives the protein CSARVLRLAGGFTDTQYF.

J is TRBJ2-1 and V is TRBV5-1; TRBD2 matches at 9 bases. Germline V gene lookup returns CDR1 SGHRS and CDR2 YFSETQ. V gave up 4 bases and J gave up 7 bases; unmatched junction bases: 12. The CDR3 spans 16 residues. This CDR3 is CASSPYSGGRGNEQFF. The CDR3 coding sequence is TGCGCCAGCAGCCCGTATAGCGGGGGCCGCGGGAATGAGCAGTTCTTC.

V usage is TRBV20-1 and J usage is TRBJ2-5, with D tentatively TRBD1 or TRBD2 (6 bases each). The CDR3 totals 14 residues. Germline CDR1 is DFQATT and CDR2 is SNEGSKA (reference sequence). Trimming took 5 bases from V and 2 from J, leaving 15 bases between them. CDR3 sequence: CSAPERRGQETQYF. The CDR3 DNA is TGCAGTGCTCCGGAGCGGAGGGGGCAAGAGACCCAGTACTTC.

V gene TRBV5-6 combines with J gene TRBJ1-6; 7 positions match TRBD1. Germline CDR1 and CDR2: SGHDT and YYEEEE. This CDR3 spans 14 amino acids. J lost 7 bases, V lost 2 bases, and 3 bases had no gene match. CDR3 protein: CASSLWGQNSPLHF. In DNA, the CDR3 is TGTGCCAGCAGCTTATGGGGACAGAATTCACCCCTCCACTTT.

This clonotype was seen just once. This rearrangement joins TRBV29-1 to TRBJ2-7, with D tentatively TRBD1 or TRBD2 (5 bases each). This CDR3 has 13 amino acids. Looked up from germline, CDR1 is SQVTM and CDR2 is ANQGSEA. V was clipped by 6 bases and J by 0 bases, with 12 bases between them. The CDR3 region is CSVAGTVSYEQYF. CDR3 sequence (DNA): TGCAGCGTCGCCGGGACCGTCTCCTACGAGCAGTACTTC.

The chain employs TRBV4-3 and TRBJ2-5; D is undetermined. Germline V CDR1 and CDR2: LGHNA, YSLEER. The CDR3 covers 15 residues. V lost 0 bases and J lost 2, with 10 bases in between. The CDR3, as DNA: TGCGCCAGCAGCCAAGATTTAAGGCCTCAAGAGACCCAGTACTTC. This translates into CASSQDLRPQETQYF.

The J gene is TRBJ2-3, the V gene TRBV5-4; TRBD1 agrees at 7 bases. With 2 bases clipped from V and 6 bases from J, the junction kept 12 bases outside the gene matches. The CDR3 length is 16 residues. The germline V gene encodes CDR1 SGHNT and CDR2 YYREEE (reference sequence). The CDR3 sequence is CASSFYTNRGSDTQYF. The CDR3 nucleotides are TGTGCCAGCAGCTTTTACACAAACAGGGGATCGGATACGCAGTATTTT.

The gene calls are TRBV20-1 and TRBJ2-3; D uncertain. The CDR3 is made up of 13 amino acids. Trimming took off 5 bases at V and 0 bases at J, with 9 bases between the two ends. Germline V gene lookup returns CDR1 DFQATT and CDR2 SNEGSKA (reference sequence). This chain's CDR3 is CSAPPASTDTQYF. Here the CDR3 DNA reads TGCAGTGCTCCCCCGGCTAGCACAGATACGCAGTATTTT.

The genes are TRBV7-8 and TRBJ2-1, with D unclear. The CDR3 sequence is 14 residues long. Germline loops: CDR1 SGHVS, CDR2 FQNEAQ. Trimming left V 5 bases short and J 6 bases short, with 14 bases between. The CDR3 nucleotides are TGTGCCAGCAGCCCAAGCAGCTGGAGCAATGAGCAGTTCTTC. It specifies CASSPSSWSNEQFF.

V usage is TRBV29-1 and J usage is TRBJ1-1, with a possible D match to TRBD1 (5 bases). The CDR3 totals 12 residues. V dropped 6 bases and J dropped 2 bases, with 10 bases sitting between them. Per germline, CDR1 SQVTM and CDR2 ANQGSEA. Here the CDR3 DNA reads TGCAGCGTCTCGACAGAAAACACTGAAGCTTTCTTT. Amino acid sequence: CSVSTENTEAFF.

Here the CDR3 DNA reads TGTGCCAGCAGTCCGGGGTCTACCGGGGAGCTGTTTTTT. As protein: CASSPGSTGELFF. The genes are TRBV12-3 or TRBV12-4 and TRBJ2-2; TRBD2 is a possible D gene (5 bases). Trimming left V 5 bases short and J 5 bases short, with 9 bases between. The CDR3 runs to 13 residues.

This clonotype has just a few counts. CDR3 sequence (DNA): TGTGCCAGCAGTCCCGACCTAGGGTCTTACGAGCAGTACTTC. This translates into CASSPDLGSYEQYF. The V and J genes are TRBV12-3 or TRBV12-4 and TRBJ2-7; D remains ambiguous. The CDR3 is made up of 14 amino acids. Trimming pared 5 bases from V and 4 bases from J, leaving 15 bases between.

CDR3: CASSYHTGTSGYTF. CDR3 nucleotides: TGTGCCAGCAGTTACCACACCGGGACCTCGGGTTACACCTTC. The V call is TRBV7-9, the J call TRBJ1-2, with D perhaps TRBD1 (5 bases). V lost 6 bases and J lost 11, with 22 bases in between. Germline V gene sequence: CDR1 SEHNR, CDR2 FQNEAQ (reference sequence). The CDR3 contains 14 residues.

The chain employs TRBV3-1 and TRBJ1-1; no firm D call. V was trimmed by 1 base and J by 3 bases, leaving 6 bases between them. The germline gives CDR1 LGHDT, CDR2 YNNKEL (reference sequence). The CDR3 has 13 amino acids. Here the CDR3 reads CASSQGRYTEAFF. The CDR3 DNA reads as TGTGCCAGCAGCCAAGGGAGGTACACTGAAGCTTTCTTT.

This clonotype was seen a single time. J is TRBJ2-2 and V is TRBV7-8, with 10 bases matching TRBD2. The CDR3 is 15 amino acids. V was clipped by 5 bases and J by 7 bases; unmatched bases: 7. Germline lookup yields CDR1 SGHVS and CDR2 FQNEAQ. CDR3 loop: CASSVSGGASGELFF. The CDR3 nucleotides are TGTGCCAGCAGCGTCAGCGGGGGGGCGAGCGGGGAGCTGTTTTTT.

The table lists this clonotype with a count of one. DNA for the CDR3: TGTGCCAGCAGTGAAGCGGGGACTGGATTCTACAATGAGCAGTTCTTC. This encodes CASSEAGTGFYNEQFF. The chain recombines TRBV6-1 with TRBJ2-1; possible D gene TRBD2, 6 bases. The CDR3 is 16 residues long. CDR1 is MNHNS, CDR2 SASEGT, per germline. Trimming shortened V by 0 bases and J by 3 bases, and 12 bases separated the two germline ends.

This sequence joins TRBV20-1 and TRBJ1-1, with D hard to call. The CDR3 extends over 15 amino acids. Germline CDR1 DFQATT, CDR2 SNEGSKA (reference sequence). Trimming cost V 0 bases and J 2 bases, with 13 bases left between them. In DNA, the CDR3 is TGCAGTGCTAGAGATCGCTTAGGCCCAAACACTGAAGCTTTCTTT. Its protein product is CSARDRLGPNTEAFF.

The chain uses TRBV3-1 and TRBJ1-4; possibly TRBD1 for D (6 bases). Germline V lookup: CDR1 LGHDT, CDR2 YNNKEL (reference sequence). V was cut by 4 bases and J by 7 bases, with 13 bases left in between. CDR3 size: 14 residues. This CDR3 is CASSPSGAGEKLFF. The CDR3 region has the DNA TGTGCCAGCAGCCCCTCGGGGGCTGGTGAAAAACTGTTTTTT.